The 19 T cell receptor beta chains below all came from one sample that was sequenced in a study of metastatic and nonmetastatic thyroid tumors. TCRdb ran MiXCR on the PCR reads. The table lists approximately 35,000 clones, 11% of them singletons, with 16% in the top ten. There were no patients who had received any treatment before thyroid surgery. The sequencing sample was made of blood. Every receptor here comes from a female donor with papillary thyroid cancer or a benign thyroid nodule (not recorded which). Some clones in this sample may be carry-over from other donors' samples.

This clone was counted ten times or more. This sequence joins TRBV7-2 and TRBJ2-5; D uncertain. The CDR3 is 16 amino acids. The V gene lost 1 base and the J gene lost 3 bases, with 15 bases spanning the gap. Germline CDR1 is SGHTA and CDR2 is FQGNSA. The CDR3 nucleotides are TGTGCCAGCAGCTTAGTGGGGTCGCAGGTGGAAGAGACCCAGTACTTC. It codes for CASSLVGSQVEETQYF.

This clone was seen ten or more times. The chain has TRBV20-1 and TRBJ2-7; either TRBD1 or TRBD2 may supply D (5 bases each). This CDR3 contains 13 residues. Trimming left V 5 bases short and J 3 bases short, with 14 bases between. From germline, CDR1 is DFQATT and CDR2 SNEGSKA (reference sequence). CDR3 nucleotides: TGCAGTGCTCACCGGGACCGGGACTACGAGCAGTACTTC. Its protein product is CSAHRDRDYEQYF.

The rearrangement joins TRBV3-1 to TRBJ2-5, with D possibly TRBD2 on 6 matching bases. Germline V gives CDR1 LGHDT, CDR2 YNNKEL (reference sequence). Between the trimmed V and J ends, which lost 1 base and 5 bases, there was a span of 17 bases. The CDR3 runs to 16 residues. The CDR3 loop reads CASSQVGVEGRETQYF. In nucleotides, the CDR3 is TGTGCCAGCAGCCAAGTTGGGGTGGAGGGCAGGGAGACCCAGTACTTC.

This clone was counted ten times or more. V usage is TRBV28 and J usage is TRBJ2-3; TRBD1 aligns across 8 bases. Per germline, CDR1 MDHEN and CDR2 SYDVKM. V shed 7 bases and J 7 bases; nucleotides not matched to a gene: 16. This CDR3 is 16 amino acids long. Written as DNA, the CDR3 is TGTGCCAGCACCCCTGGAGGAGGGACAGGCTTTAATACGCAGTATTTT. Translated, it gives CASTPGGGTGFNTQYF.

This clone has only a few counts. The chain has TRBV11-3 and TRBJ2-2, with D unresolved. Trimming pared 2 bases from V and 3 bases from J, leaving 7 bases between. Germline V gives CDR1 SGHNT, CDR2 YENEEA. CDR3 length: 14 amino acids. The CDR3 is CASSLKAYTGELFF. The CDR3 region has the DNA TGTGCCAGCAGCTTAAAGGCCTACACCGGGGAGCTGTTTTTT.

This clone was recorded at least ten times. The chain recombines TRBV24-1 with TRBJ2-1; 7 nucleotides align to TRBD1. Germline CDR1 KGHDR, CDR2 SFDVKD. CDR3 length equals 12 residues. V was pared by 5 bases and J by 7 bases, with 1 base of the junction left unmatched. The CDR3 protein is CATSAGGNEQFF. The CDR3 DNA is TGTGCCACCAGTGCAGGGGGAAATGAGCAGTTCTTC.

This clone was picked up many times. The chain joins TRBV27 to TRBJ2-7; TRBD2 aligns across 16 bases. CDR3 length: 15 residues. Germline CDR1 reads MNHEY; CDR2 reads SMNVEV (reference sequence). J was trimmed by 5 bases and V by 7 bases; bases with no gene match: 5. The CDR3 sequence: CASIGTSGRANEQYF. CDR3 in DNA: TGTGCCAGCATTGGGACTAGCGGGAGGGCCAACGAGCAGTACTTC.

The chain carries TRBV20-1 and TRBJ2-3, with 10 positions matching TRBD1. With 5 bases clipped from V and 3 bases from J, the junction kept 2 bases outside the gene matches. The CDR3 covers 13 residues. The germline gives CDR1 DFQATT, CDR2 SNEGSKA (reference sequence). The CDR3 loop reads CSAWDRGTDTQYF. Here the CDR3 DNA reads TGCAGTGCTTGGGACAGGGGAACAGATACGCAGTATTTT.

This clone was detected many times. The same CDR3 can be traced to other DNA sequences in this sample. The chain carries TRBV5-6 and TRBJ2-1, with TRBD1 matching over 9 bases. J gave up 2 bases and V 0 bases, and 0 bases lay outside the gene matches. CDR1 is SGHDT and CDR2 is YYEEEE in the germline V gene. There are 15 residues in the CDR3. This chain's CDR3 is CASSLGDRAYNEQFF. CDR3 nucleotide sequence: TGTGCCAGCAGCTTGGGGGACAGGGCCTACAATGAGCAGTTCTTC. Using reference TRBV5-6 and TRBJ2-1 for the parts outside the CDR3, the full variable domain is DAGVTQSPTHLIKTRGQQVTLRCSPKSGHDTVSWYQQALGQGPQFIFQYYEEEERQRGNFPDRFSGHQFPNYSSELNVNALLLGDSALYLCASSLGDRAYNEQFFGPGTRLTVL.

This clone showed up many times. V usage is TRBV19 and J usage is TRBJ2-7; D is unclear. Germline assignment: CDR1 LNHDA and CDR2 SQIVND (reference sequence). The CDR3 is 14 residues long. Trimming took off 6 bases at V and 0 bases at J, with 12 bases between the two ends. CDR3 region: CASRLQSSSYEQYF. CDR3 sequence (DNA): TGTGCCAGTAGGTTACAGAGTAGCTCCTACGAGCAGTACTTC.

V and J are TRBV5-4 and TRBJ2-3; no clear D gene. This CDR3 spans 12 amino acids. CDR1 is SGHNT and CDR2 is YYREEE in the germline V gene (reference sequence). Trimming stripped 1 base from V and 5 bases from J, with 5 bases between. The CDR3 sequence is CASSLSEDTQYF. In DNA form, the CDR3 reads TGTGCCAGCAGCTTGTCAGAAGATACGCAGTATTTT.

This clone was seen ten or more times. The J gene is TRBJ2-1, the V gene TRBV29-1; 12 nucleotides align to TRBD2. After removal of 6 bases from V and 7 bases from J, the junction contained 10 bases not matched to a gene. CDR3 size: 15 residues. Germline CDR1 SQVTM, CDR2 ANQGSEA. The DNA for the CDR3 is TGCAGCGTCGCCAGACTAGCGGGAGCGCTGAATGAGCAGTTCTTC. It is translated as CSVARLAGALNEQFF.

This clone was seen ten or more times. V and J are TRBV5-5 and TRBJ2-6; 8 bases map to TRBD1. The CDR3 is 16 amino acids. After removal of 4 bases from V and 1 base from J, the junction contained 4 bases not matched to a gene. The germline V gene has CDR1 SGHKS and CDR2 YYEKEE (reference sequence). CDR3 amino acids: CASSARTGSGANVLTF. As DNA, the CDR3 is TGTGCCAGCAGCGCTCGGACAGGGTCTGGGGCCAACGTCCTGACTTTC. The complete variable domain, with remaining parts taken from reference TRBV5-5 and TRBJ2-6, reads DAGVTQSPTHLIKTRGQQVTLRCSPISGHKSVSWYQQVLGQGPQFIFQYYEKEERGRGNFPDRFSARQFPNYSSELNVNALLLGDSALYLCASSARTGSGANVLTFGAGSRLTVL.

In its sample, this clone was seen many times. The rearrangement joins TRBV7-2 to TRBJ1-1; possible D gene TRBD1, 6 bases. V lost 5 bases and J lost 2, with 12 bases in between. This CDR3 has 14 amino acids. Per the germline V gene, CDR1 is SGHTA and CDR2 is FQGNSA. The CDR3 protein is CASSHPGVNTEAFF. The CDR3 coding sequence is TGTGCCAGCAGCCACCCAGGGGTAAACACTGAAGCTTTCTTT.

This clone was observed many times. The chain uses TRBV28 and TRBJ1-1, with no clear D. V was clipped by 7 bases and J by 7 bases, with 13 bases between them. This CDR3 spans 12 amino acids. CDR1 and CDR2 (germline): MDHEN, SYDVKM. The CDR3 reads CASNLPGFEAFF. The CDR3 bases are TGTGCCAGCAATCTTCCGGGATTTGAAGCTTTCTTT. Full variable domain (rest looked up from reference TRBV28 and TRBJ1-1): DVKVTQSSRYLVKRTGEKVFLECVQDMDHENMFWYRQDPGLGLRLIYFSYDVKMKEKGDIPEGYSVSREKKERFSLILESASTNQTSMYLCASNLPGFEAFFGQGTRLTVV.

This clone has a count of ten or more. The rearrangement uses TRBV5-5 and TRBJ2-5; unclear D gene. Germline V gene sequence: CDR1 SGHKS, CDR2 YYEKEE (reference sequence). The V gene lost 4 bases and the J gene lost 5 bases, with 15 bases spanning the gap. The CDR3 runs 14 residues. DNA of the CDR3: TGTGCCAGCAGCGGTCGGGTCCCCGATGAGACCCAGTACTTC. Protein sequence: CASSGRVPDETQYF. Using reference TRBV5-5 and TRBJ2-5 for the parts outside the CDR3, the full variable domain is DAGVTQSPTHLIKTRGQQVTLRCSPISGHKSVSWYQQVLGQGPQFIFQYYEKEERGRGNFPDRFSARQFPNYSSELNVNALLLGDSALYLCASSGRVPDETQYFGPGTRLLVL.

This clone was counted at least ten times. The J gene is TRBJ2-7, the V gene TRBV10-2; possibly TRBD1 for D (5 bases). This CDR3 comprises 14 residues. The V gene lost 2 bases and the J gene lost 2 bases, with 10 bases spanning the gap. The V gene's germline CDR1 is WSHSY and CDR2 SAAADI. CDR3 coding DNA: TGCGCCAGCAGTGAGGGCGGACACCCCTACGAGCAGTACTTC. Protein product: CASSEGGHPYEQYF.

This clone was seen at least ten times. Other DNA sequences in this sample translate to the same CDR3. This rearrangement joins TRBV24-1 to TRBJ1-2, with D uncertain. CDR1 KGHDR and CDR2 SFDVKD come from the germline V gene. V was cut by 3 bases and J by 4 bases, with 2 bases left in between. The CDR3 runs 11 residues. The CDR3 region has the DNA TGTGCCACCAGTGATGGCTATGGCTACACCTTC. Amino acid sequence: CATSDGYGYTF.

In nucleotides, the CDR3 is TGTGCCTGGAGTGTGTGGCCCAATGAACCTAATTCACCCCTCCACTTT. Amino acid sequence: CAWSVWPNEPNSPLHF. The chain combines TRBV30 with TRBJ1-6; no definite D call. Germline V gene sequence: CDR1 GTSNPN, CDR2 SVGIG (reference sequence). The CDR3 contains 16 residues. Trimming pared 0 bases from V and 6 bases from J, leaving 15 bases between.